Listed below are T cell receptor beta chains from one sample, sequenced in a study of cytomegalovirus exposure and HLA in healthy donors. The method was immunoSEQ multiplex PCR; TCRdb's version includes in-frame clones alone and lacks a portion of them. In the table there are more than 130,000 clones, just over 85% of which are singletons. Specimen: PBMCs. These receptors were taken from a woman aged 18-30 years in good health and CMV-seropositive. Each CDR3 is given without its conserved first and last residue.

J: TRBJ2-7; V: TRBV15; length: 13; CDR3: ATSRDAGAIYEQY
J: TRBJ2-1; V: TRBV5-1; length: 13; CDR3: ASSPRDLRFDEQF
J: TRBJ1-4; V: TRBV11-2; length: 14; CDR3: ASSLALGGGNEKLF
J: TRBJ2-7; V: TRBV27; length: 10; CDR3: ASSASSYEQY
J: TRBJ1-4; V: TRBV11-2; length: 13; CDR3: ASSLPGTGGEKLF
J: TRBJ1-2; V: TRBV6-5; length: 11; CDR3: ASSYPTGDGYT
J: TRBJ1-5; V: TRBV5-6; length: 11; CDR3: ASSPGGGQPQH
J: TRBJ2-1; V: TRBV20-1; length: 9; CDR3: SAPRGHEQF
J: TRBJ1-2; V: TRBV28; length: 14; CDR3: ASGSSNRGLDYGYT
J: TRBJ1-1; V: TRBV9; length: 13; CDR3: ASSPYPSFGTEAF
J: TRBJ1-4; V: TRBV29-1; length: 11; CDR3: SVESGGREKLF
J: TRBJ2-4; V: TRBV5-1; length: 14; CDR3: ASSSGGLAGRNIQY
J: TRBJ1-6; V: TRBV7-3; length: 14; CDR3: ASSLNGQSYNSPLH
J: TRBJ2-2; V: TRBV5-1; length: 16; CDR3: ASSLETSGRAWNGELF
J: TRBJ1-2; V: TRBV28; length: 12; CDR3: ASSSVAGRYGYT
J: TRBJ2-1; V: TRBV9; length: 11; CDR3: ASSLGTYNEQF
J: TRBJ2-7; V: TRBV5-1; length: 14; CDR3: ASSLGWSVNDYEQY
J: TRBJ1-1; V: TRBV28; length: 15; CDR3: ASSWSSQNWAGAEAF
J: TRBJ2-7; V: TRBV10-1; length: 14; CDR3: ASSEGTGLSGYEQY
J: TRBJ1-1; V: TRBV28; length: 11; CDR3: ASRTTGGTEAF
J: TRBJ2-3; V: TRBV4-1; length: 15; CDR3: ASSQGGAGGGTDTQY
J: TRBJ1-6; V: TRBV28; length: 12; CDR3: ASSLTSLNSPLH
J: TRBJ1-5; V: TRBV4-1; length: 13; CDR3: ASSQVGRENQPQH
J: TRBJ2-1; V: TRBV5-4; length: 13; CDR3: ASSSGLAGYNEQF
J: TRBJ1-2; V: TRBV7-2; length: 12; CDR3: ASSSGQGNYGYT
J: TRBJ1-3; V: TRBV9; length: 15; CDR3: ASSVEAPRRSGNTIY
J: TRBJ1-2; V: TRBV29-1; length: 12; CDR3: SVEDLPGARGYT
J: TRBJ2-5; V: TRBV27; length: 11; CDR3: ASRRASQETQY
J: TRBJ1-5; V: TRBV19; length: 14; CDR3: ASSPTRQGDNQPQH
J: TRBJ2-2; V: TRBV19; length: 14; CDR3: ASSILRGVGTGELF
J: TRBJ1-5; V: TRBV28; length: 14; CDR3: ASRPNGQGGYQPQH
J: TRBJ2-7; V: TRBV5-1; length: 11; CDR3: ASSQGTSYEQY
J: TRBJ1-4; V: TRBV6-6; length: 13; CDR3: ASSSRGALNEKLF
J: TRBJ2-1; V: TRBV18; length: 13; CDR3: ASSKGRTSYNEQF
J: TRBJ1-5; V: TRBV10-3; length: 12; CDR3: ATPTGEIGQPQH
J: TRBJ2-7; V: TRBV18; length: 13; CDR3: ASSPLGQSSYEQY
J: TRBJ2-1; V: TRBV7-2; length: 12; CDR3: ASSLNRETSEQF
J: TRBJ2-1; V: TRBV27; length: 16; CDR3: ASSSRTSGGNRYNEQF
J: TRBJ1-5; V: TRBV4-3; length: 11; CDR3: ASSRDTNQPQH
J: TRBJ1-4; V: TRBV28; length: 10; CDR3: ASSRTVEKLF
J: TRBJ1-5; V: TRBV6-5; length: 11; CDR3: ASRGTGDQPQH
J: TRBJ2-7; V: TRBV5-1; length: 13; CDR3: ASSLGATLGYEQY
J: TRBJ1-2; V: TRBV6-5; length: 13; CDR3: ASSYGAGESYGYT
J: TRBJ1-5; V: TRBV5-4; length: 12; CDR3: ASSLVQADQPQH
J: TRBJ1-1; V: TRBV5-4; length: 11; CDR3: ASSLFGDSEAF
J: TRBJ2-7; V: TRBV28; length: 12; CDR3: ASSRSSTKREQY
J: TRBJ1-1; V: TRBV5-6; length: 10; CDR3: ASSGASGKAF
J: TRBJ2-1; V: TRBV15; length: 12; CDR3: ATSKDSSYNEQF
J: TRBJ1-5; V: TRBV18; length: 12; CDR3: ASSPDRGRQPQH
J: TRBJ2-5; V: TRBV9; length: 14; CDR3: ASSAFEGGLQETQY
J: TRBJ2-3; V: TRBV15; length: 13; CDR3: ATSRRQGGTDTQY
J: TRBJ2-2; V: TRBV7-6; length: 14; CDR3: ASSLFLGTNEGELF
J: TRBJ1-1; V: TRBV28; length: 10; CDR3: ASPTAQGEAF
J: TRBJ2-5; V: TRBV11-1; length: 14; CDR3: ASSFSGGAGEETQY
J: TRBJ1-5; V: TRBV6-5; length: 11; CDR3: ASSSRRGQPQH
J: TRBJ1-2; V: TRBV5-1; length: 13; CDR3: ASSLTTGRGYGYT
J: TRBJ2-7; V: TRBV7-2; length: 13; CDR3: ASSLEQGAGYEQY
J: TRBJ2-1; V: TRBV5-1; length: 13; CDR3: ASSLTGPSYNEQF
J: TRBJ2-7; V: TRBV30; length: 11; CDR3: ACIYRAPYEQY
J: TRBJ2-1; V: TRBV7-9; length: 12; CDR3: ASSLRAGGSEQF